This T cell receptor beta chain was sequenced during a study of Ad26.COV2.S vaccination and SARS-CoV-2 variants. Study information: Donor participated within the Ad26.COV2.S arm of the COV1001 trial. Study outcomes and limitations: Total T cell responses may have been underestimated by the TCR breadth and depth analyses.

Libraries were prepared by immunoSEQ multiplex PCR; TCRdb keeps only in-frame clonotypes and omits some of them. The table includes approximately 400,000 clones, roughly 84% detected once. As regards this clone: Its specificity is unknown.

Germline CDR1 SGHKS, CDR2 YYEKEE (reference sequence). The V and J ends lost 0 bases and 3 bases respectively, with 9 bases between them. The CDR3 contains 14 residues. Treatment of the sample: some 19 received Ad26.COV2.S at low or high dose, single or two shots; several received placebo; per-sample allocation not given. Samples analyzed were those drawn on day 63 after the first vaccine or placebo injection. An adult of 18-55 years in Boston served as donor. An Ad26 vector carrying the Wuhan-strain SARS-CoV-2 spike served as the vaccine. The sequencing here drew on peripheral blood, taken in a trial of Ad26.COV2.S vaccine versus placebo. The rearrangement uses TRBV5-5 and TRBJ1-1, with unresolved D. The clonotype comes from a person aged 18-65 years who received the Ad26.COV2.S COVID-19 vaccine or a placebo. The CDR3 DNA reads TGTGCCAGCAGCTTGGTGGTCCCGGACACTGAAGCTTTCTTT. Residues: CASSLVVPDTEAFF. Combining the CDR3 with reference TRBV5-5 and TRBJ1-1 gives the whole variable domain DAGVTQSPTHLIKTRGQQVTLRCSPISGHKSVSWYQQVLGQGPQFIFQYYEKEERGRGNFPDRFSARQFPNYSSELNVNALLLGDSALYLCASSLVVPDTEAFFGQGTRLTVV.